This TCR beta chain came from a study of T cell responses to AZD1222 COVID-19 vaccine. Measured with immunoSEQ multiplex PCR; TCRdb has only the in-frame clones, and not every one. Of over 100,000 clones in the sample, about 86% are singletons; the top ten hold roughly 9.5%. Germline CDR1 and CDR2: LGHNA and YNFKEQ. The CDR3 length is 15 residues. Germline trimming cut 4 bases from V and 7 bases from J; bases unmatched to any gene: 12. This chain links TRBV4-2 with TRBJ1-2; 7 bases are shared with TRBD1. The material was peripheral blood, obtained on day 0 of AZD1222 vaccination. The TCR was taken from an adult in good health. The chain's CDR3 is CASSPHDREGFGYTF. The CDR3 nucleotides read TGTGCCAGCAGCCCGCATGACAGGGAAGGGTTTGGCTACACCTTC.